The entry below describes one T cell receptor (beta chain). The sample comes from a study of blood T cell repertoires in COVID-19. In the study's own analysis: Estimated nucleated cell counts came from reference gene primer amplification. The assay was immunoSEQ multiplex PCR, and TCRdb's table has in-frame clones only and misses some. For V, J and clone size, that table is used; D and trimming come from the DNA. The sample holds some 300,000 clones, nearly 90% seen once. Seattle's enrolled individuals joined amid active infection and were then monitored longitudinally. The TCR originated in a woman between 35 and 50 years old with COVID-19, enrolled during active disease. Source material: peripheral blood.

CDR3 nucleotide sequence: TGCAGTGCTCCAGTAAACACTGAAGCTTTCTTT. Protein sequence: CSAPVNTEAFF. The rearrangement uses TRBV20-1 and TRBJ1-1; D ambiguous. Trimming shortened V by 5 bases and J by 2 bases, and 6 bases separated the two germline ends. This CDR3 is built from 11 residues. CDR1 and CDR2 (germline): DFQATT, SNEGSKA (reference sequence).